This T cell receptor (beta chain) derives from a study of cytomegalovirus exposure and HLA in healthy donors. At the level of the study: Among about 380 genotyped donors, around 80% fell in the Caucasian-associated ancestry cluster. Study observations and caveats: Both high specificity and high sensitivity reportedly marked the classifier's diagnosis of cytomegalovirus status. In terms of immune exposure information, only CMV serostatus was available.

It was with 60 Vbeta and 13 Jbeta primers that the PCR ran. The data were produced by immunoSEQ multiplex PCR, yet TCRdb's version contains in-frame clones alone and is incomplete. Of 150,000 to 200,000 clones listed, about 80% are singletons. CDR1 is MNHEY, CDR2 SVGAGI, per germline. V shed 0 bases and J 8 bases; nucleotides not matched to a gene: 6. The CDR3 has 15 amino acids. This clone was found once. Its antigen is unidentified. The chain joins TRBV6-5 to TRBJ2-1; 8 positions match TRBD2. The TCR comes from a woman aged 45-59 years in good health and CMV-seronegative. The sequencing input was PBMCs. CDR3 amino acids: CASSYSPGGPHEQFF. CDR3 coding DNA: TGTGCCAGCAGTTACTCGCCGGGGGGGCCCCATGAGCAGTTCTTC.